This is a list of T cell receptor beta chains from one sample in a study of breast tumors, draining lymph nodes, adjacent tissues. TCRdb reanalysed the multiplex PCR reads using MiXCR and keeps one entry per CDR3 protein. The sample records 20,000 to 25,000 distinct CDR3 sequences, 50% being singletons. The material sequenced was breast tumor tissue. These receptors came from a female donor with breast cancer. Some clones in this sample may be carry-over from other donors' samples. Each CDR3 is given with its conserved first and last residue. D genes are given only for firm matches. The size field is filled for only some rows; it gives once, few, many or a size class.

clone_size: -
j_call: TRBJ2-7
d_call: TRBD1
v_call: TRBV20-1
cdr3_nt: TGCAGTGCTAGCGTAGGGACAGGCCGGTACGAGCAGTACTTC
cdr3_aa: CSASVGTGRYEQYF

clone_size: many
j_call: TRBJ2-3
d_call: TRBD2
v_call: TRBV18
cdr3_nt: TGTGCCAGCTCACGGGAACTAGCGGCGAGCACAGATACGCAGTATTTT
cdr3_aa: CASSRELAASTDTQYF

clone_size: many
j_call: TRBJ2-4
d_call: -
v_call: TRBV2
cdr3_nt: TGTGCCAGCAGAGCAGGGTTGATGGACATTCAGTACTTC
cdr3_aa: CASRAGLMDIQYF

clone_size: -
j_call: TRBJ2-5
d_call: TRBD2
v_call: TRBV6-2/TRBV6-3
cdr3_nt: TGTGCCAGCAGTGCCAGCGGGAGCGGGGAGACCCAGTACTTC
cdr3_aa: CASSASGSGETQYF

clone_size: -
j_call: TRBJ2-5
d_call: TRBD1
v_call: TRBV6-2/TRBV6-3
cdr3_nt: TGTGCCAGCAGTCGGGGACAGGCCCAAGAAGAGACCCAGTACTTC
cdr3_aa: CASSRGQAQEETQYF

clone_size: -
j_call: TRBJ1-4
d_call: -
v_call: TRBV15
cdr3_nt: TGTGCCACCAGCAGAGGAATGTTGGCAACTAATGAAAAACTGTTTTTT
cdr3_aa: CATSRGMLATNEKLFF

clone_size: few
j_call: TRBJ2-3
d_call: -
v_call: TRBV29-1
cdr3_nt: TGCAGCGTTGAGGATCTGGGGGGAAGAAGCACAGATACACAGTATTTT
cdr3_aa: CSVEDLGGRSTDTQYF

clone_size: many
j_call: TRBJ2-3
d_call: -
v_call: TRBV12-3/TRBV12-4
cdr3_nt: TGTGCCAGCAGTCCCAGGAGGGGGGTCCGCACAGATACGCAGTATTTT
cdr3_aa: CASSPRRGVRTDTQYF

clone_size: -
j_call: TRBJ2-3
d_call: -
v_call: TRBV6-6
cdr3_nt: TGTGCCAGCAGTTACGCCCCGGAGTCGGCGACTCATACGCAGTATTTC
cdr3_aa: CASSYAPESATHTQYF

clone_size: medium-sized
j_call: TRBJ1-6
d_call: -
v_call: TRBV18
cdr3_nt: TGTGCCAGCTCACTCTTGCGCAGCCAACTTGATTCACCCCTCCACTTT
cdr3_aa: CASSLLRSQLDSPLHF

clone_size: many
j_call: TRBJ2-1
d_call: -
v_call: TRBV11-2
cdr3_nt: TGTGCCAGCAGCTTATCACTAGCTGGCAATGAGCAGTTCTTC
cdr3_aa: CASSLSLAGNEQFF

clone_size: many
j_call: TRBJ2-7
d_call: TRBD2
v_call: TRBV4-1
cdr3_nt: TGCGCCAGCAGCCAATTACCCGGTGGGGAGGGGTACGAGCAGTACTTC
cdr3_aa: CASSQLPGGEGYEQYF

clone_size: -
j_call: TRBJ1-2
d_call: -
v_call: TRBV6-4
cdr3_nt: TGTGCCAGCACGAGGCGGCGGGAAGAGCAGTTCTCCGGGCCAGGGGTCCTCTATGGCTACACCTTC
cdr3_aa: CASTRRREEQFSGPGVLYGYTF

clone_size: many
j_call: TRBJ1-1
d_call: -
v_call: TRBV5-6
cdr3_nt: TGTGCCAGCAGGTGGATGAACACTGAAGCTTTCTTT
cdr3_aa: CASRWMNTEAFF

clone_size: medium-sized
j_call: TRBJ2-3
d_call: -
v_call: TRBV7-3
cdr3_nt: TGTGCCAGCAGCTTAGGTCAAGGTGGGAGTTTTGATACGCAGTATTTT
cdr3_aa: CASSLGQGGSFDTQYF

clone_size: many
j_call: TRBJ2-1
d_call: -
v_call: TRBV29-1
cdr3_nt: TGCAGCGTTGAAGGGGTGTGGGCAGGAGGACACCCCTCCTACAATGAGCAGTTCTTC
cdr3_aa: CSVEGVWAGGHPSYNEQFF

clone_size: many
j_call: TRBJ2-4
d_call: -
v_call: TRBV27
cdr3_nt: TGTGCCAGCAGTGACCTGGGGGGCTTGGGCAAAAACATTCAGTACTTC
cdr3_aa: CASSDLGGLGKNIQYF

clone_size: many
j_call: TRBJ2-3
d_call: TRBD2
v_call: TRBV18
cdr3_nt: TGTGCCAGCTCACTAGCGGGAGCGAGCACAGATACGCAGTATTTT
cdr3_aa: CASSLAGASTDTQYF

clone_size: -
j_call: TRBJ2-2
d_call: TRBD2
v_call: TRBV5-1
cdr3_nt: TGCGCCAGCAGGACTAGCGGGAGACGCACCGGGGAGCTGTTTTTT
cdr3_aa: CASRTSGRRTGELFF

clone_size: few
j_call: TRBJ2-7
d_call: -
v_call: TRBV10-3
cdr3_nt: TGTGCCATCACCCGGGACCCCGACTACGAGCAGTACTTC
cdr3_aa: CAITRDPDYEQYF